The clone carrying this T cell receptor (beta chain) showed up just a few times. These data are taken from a study of T cells in Graves' hyperthyroidism and ophthalmopathy. Researchers amplified the TCR beta CDR3 regions from RNA transcripts. Using the HTBI primer set, a first-round RT-PCR was run on the TCR CDR3. TCRdb ran MiXCR on the multiplex PCR reads and lists one entry per CDR3 protein. The sample carries some 760,000 distinct CDR3 sequences, around 15% recorded once. This CDR3 comprises 18 residues. J gave up 0 bases and V 0 bases, and 5 bases lay outside the gene matches. Germline V lookup: CDR1 SGHDN, CDR2 FVKESK.

Sequenced material: blood. The chain recombines TRBV14 with TRBJ2-3; 11 bases map to TRBD2. This clonotype was sampled from a woman aged 18-30 years with Graves' hyperthyroidism. The CDR3 bases are TGTGCCAGCAGCCAAGATTTGACTAGCGGGACTAGCACAGATACGCAGTATTTT. It is translated as CASSQDLTSGTSTDTQYF.